This T cell receptor (beta chain) was recovered during a study of PD-L1 blockade in urothelial cancer. Libraries were prepared by immunoSEQ multiplex PCR; TCRdb keeps only in-frame clonotypes and omits some of them. Of 49,000 or so clones in the sample, just over 85% were seen once. Time point reported: pretreatment peripheral blood. Sequencing was performed on PBMCs, taken around atezolizumab (anti-PD-L1) treatment. The receptor comes from a man between 60 and 70 years old with urothelial cancer.

For the CDR3, the DNA is TGTGCCAGTAGTATCAATCCGGGACAGGGAGGATCACCCCTCCACTTT. It yields the protein CASSINPGQGGSPLHF. The J gene is TRBJ1-6, the V gene TRBV19, with 9 positions matching TRBD1. V was pared by 3 bases and J by 10 bases, with 10 bases of the junction left unmatched. The CDR3 runs to 16 residues. Germline loops: CDR1 LNHDA, CDR2 SQIVND (reference sequence).